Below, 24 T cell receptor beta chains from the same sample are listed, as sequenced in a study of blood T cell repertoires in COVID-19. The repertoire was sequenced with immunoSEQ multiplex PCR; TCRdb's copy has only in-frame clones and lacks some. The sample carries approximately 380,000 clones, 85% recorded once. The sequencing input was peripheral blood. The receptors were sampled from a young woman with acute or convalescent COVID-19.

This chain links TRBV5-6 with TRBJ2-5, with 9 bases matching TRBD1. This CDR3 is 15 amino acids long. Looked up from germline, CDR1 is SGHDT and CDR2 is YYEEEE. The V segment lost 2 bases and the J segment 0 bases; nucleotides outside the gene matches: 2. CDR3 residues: CASSFGTGNQETQYF. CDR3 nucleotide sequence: TGTGCCAGCAGCTTCGGGACAGGGAACCAAGAGACCCAGTACTTC.

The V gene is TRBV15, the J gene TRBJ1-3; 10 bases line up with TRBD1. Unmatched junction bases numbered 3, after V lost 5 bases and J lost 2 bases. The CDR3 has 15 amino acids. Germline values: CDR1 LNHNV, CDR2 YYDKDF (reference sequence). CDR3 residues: CATSVGTGAGNTIYF. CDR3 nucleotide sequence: TGTGCCACCAGCGTCGGGACAGGGGCTGGAAACACCATATATTTT.

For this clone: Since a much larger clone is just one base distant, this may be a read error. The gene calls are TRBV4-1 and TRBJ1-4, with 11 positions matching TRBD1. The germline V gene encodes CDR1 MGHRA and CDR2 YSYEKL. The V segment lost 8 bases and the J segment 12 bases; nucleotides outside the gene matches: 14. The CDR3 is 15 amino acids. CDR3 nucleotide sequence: TGCGCCAGCCGCCGCCCCGGGACAGGGGGTAGTGAACTGTTTTTT. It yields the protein CASRRPGTGGSELFF.

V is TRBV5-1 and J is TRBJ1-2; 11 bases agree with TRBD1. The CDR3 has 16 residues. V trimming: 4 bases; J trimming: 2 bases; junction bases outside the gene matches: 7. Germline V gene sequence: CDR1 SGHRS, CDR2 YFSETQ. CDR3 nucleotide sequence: TGCGCCAGCAGCCCGAGGACAGGGGGCCTCAACTATGGCTACACCTTC. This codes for CASSPRTGGLNYGYTF.

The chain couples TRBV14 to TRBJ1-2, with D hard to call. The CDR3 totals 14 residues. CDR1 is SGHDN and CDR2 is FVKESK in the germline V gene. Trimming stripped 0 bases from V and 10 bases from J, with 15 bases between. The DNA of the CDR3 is TGTGCCAGCAGCCAAGAAGAGAGTAGTTTGGTCTACACCTTC. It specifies CASSQEESSLVYTF.

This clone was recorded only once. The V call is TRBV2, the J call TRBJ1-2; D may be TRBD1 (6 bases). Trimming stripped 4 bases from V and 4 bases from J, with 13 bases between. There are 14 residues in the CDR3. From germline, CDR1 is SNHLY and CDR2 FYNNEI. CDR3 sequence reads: CASSVTGGAYGYTF. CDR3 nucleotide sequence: TGTGCCAGCAGTGTAACGGGGGGCGCCTATGGCTACACCTTC.

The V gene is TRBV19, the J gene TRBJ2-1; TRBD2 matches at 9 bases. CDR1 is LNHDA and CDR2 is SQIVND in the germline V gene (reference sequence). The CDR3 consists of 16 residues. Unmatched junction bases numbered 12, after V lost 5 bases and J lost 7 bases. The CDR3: CASSSLAGEKGNEQFF. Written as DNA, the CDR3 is TGTGCCAGTAGTTCCTTAGCGGGAGAGAAGGGTAATGAGCAGTTCTTC.

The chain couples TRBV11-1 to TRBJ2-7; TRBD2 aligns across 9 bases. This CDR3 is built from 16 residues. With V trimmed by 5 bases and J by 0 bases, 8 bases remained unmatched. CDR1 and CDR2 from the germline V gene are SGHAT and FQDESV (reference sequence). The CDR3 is CASSPSGGSLSYEQYF. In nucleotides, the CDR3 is TGTGCCAGCAGCCCGAGCGGGGGGTCCCTCTCCTACGAGCAGTACTTC.

The CDR3 sequence is CASTEWRINSPLHF. CDR3 in DNA: TGTGCCAGCACCGAATGGAGGATTAATTCACCCCTCCACTTT. V gene TRBV2 combines with J gene TRBJ1-6; no clear D gene. Between the trimmed V and J ends, which lost 7 bases and 6 bases, there was a span of 13 bases. CDR1 is SNHLY, CDR2 FYNNEI, per germline. The CDR3 consists of 14 residues.

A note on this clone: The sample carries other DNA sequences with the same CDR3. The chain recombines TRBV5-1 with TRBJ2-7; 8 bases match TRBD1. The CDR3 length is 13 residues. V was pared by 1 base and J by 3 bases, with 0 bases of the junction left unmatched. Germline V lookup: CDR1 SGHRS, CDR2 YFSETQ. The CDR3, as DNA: TGCGCCAGCAGCTTGACAGGGGGCTACGAGCAGTACTTC. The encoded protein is CASSLTGGYEQYF.

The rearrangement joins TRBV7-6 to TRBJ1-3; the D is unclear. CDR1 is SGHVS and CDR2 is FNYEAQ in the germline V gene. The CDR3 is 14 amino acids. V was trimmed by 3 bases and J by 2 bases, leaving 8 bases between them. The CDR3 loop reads CASSFTAAGNTIYF. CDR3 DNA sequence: TGTGCCAGCAGCTTTACAGCGGCTGGAAACACCATATATTTT.

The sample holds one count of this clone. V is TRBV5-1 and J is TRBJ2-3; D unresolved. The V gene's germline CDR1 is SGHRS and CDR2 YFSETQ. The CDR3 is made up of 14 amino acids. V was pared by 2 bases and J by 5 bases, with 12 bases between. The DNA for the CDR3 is TGCGCCAGCAGCTTAAATTCTCAGGAAGATACGCAGTATTTT. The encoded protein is CASSLNSQEDTQYF.

For the CDR3, the DNA is TGCGCCAGCAGCGGGACTTCCTACAATGAGCAGTTCTTC. Protein sequence: CASSGTSYNEQFF. The rearrangement links TRBV4-1 to TRBJ2-1, with D tentatively TRBD2 (6 bases). CDR1 is MGHRA and CDR2 is YSYEKL in the germline V gene. The CDR3 consists of 13 residues. Trimming left V 5 bases short and J 1 base short, with 6 bases between.

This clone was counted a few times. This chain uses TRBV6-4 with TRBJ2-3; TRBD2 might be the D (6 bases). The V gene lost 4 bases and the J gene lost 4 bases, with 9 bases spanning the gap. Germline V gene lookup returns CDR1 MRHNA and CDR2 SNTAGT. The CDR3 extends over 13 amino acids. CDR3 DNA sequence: TGTGCCAGCAGTGTTGGGGAGGCAGATACGCAGTATTTT. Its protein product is CASSVGEADTQYF.

The chain's CDR3 is CASNAPYFRANEKLFF. In nucleotides, the CDR3 is TGTGCCAGCAACGCTCCCTATTTCCGGGCTAATGAAAAACTGTTTTTT. This chain joins TRBV7-2 and TRBJ1-4; D is unclear. Trimming pared 7 bases from V and 3 bases from J, leaving 18 bases between. The CDR3 is 16 amino acids. Germline V gives CDR1 SGHTA, CDR2 FQGNSA.

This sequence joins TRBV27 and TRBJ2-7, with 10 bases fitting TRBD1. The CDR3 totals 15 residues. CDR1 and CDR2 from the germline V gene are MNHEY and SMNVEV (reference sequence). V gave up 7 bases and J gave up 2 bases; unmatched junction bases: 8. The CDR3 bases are TGTGCCAGCACCCGAGGGGGGACAGGGGCCTACGAGCAGTACTTC. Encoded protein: CASTRGGTGAYEQYF.

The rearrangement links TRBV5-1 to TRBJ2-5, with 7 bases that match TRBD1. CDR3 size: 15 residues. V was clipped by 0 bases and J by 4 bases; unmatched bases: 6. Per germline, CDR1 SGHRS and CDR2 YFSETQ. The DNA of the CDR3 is TGCGCCAGCAGCTTGGACCCCGGGACAGCAGAGACCCAGTACTTC. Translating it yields CASSLDPGTAETQYF.

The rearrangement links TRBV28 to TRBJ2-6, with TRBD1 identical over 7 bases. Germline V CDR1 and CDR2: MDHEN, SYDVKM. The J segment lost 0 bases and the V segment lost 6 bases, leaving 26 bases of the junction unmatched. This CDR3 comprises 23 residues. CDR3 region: CASSSSGWQGVFNRVSGANVLTF. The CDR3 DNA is TGTGCCAGCAGCTCGTCAGGATGGCAGGGGGTTTTTAATAGGGTCTCTGGGGCCAACGTCCTGACTTTC.

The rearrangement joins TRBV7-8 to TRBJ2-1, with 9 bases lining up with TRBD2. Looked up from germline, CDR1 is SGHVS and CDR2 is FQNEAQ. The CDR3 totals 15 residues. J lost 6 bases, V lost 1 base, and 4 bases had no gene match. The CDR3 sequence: CASSLGGRAFNEQFF. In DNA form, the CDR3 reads TGTGCCAGCAGCTTAGGCGGGAGGGCTTTCAATGAGCAGTTCTTC.

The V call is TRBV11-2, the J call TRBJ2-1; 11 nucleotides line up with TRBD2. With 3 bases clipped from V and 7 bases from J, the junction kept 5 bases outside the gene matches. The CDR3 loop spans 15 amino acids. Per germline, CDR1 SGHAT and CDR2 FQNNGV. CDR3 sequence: CASSFTGLADNEQFF. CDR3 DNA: TGTGCCAGCAGCTTTACGGGACTAGCGGATAATGAGCAGTTCTTC.

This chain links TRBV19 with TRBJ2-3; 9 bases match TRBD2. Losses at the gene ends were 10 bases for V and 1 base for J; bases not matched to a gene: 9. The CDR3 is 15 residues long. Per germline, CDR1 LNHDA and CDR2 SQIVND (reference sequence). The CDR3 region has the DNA TGTGCCACCTCCTTTGCGGGAGGGGGCACAGATACGCAGTATTTT. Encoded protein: CATSFAGGGTDTQYF.

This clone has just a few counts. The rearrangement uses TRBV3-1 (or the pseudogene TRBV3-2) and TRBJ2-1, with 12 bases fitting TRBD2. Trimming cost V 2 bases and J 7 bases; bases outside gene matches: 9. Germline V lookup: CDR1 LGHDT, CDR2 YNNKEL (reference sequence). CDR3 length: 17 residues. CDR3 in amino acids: CASSQRLAGELGNEQFF. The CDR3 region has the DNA TGTGCCAGCAGCCAAAGACTAGCGGGAGAGCTGGGTAATGAGCAGTTCTTC.

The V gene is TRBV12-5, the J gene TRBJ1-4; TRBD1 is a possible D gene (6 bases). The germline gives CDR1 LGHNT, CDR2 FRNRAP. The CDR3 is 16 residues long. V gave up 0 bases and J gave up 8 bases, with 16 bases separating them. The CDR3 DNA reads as TGTGCTAGTGGTTTGGTACGAGGGGGGGCGAGAGAAAAACTGTTTTTT. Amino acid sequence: CASGLVRGGAREKLFF.

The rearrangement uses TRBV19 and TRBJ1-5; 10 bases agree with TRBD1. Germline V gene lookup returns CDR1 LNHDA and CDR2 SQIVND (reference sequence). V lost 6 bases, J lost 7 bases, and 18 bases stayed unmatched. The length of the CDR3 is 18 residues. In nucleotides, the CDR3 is TGTGCCAGTAGGAAAATGGGGAAGATGACAGGGGGCCGACAGCCCCAGCATTTT. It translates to CASRKMGKMTGGRQPQHF.